Below are 7 T cell receptor beta chains sequenced from a single sample in a study of cytomegalovirus exposure and HLA in healthy donors. It was with 60 Vbeta and 13 Jbeta primers that the PCR ran. Assay: immunoSEQ multiplex PCR; the TCRdb copy retains only in-frame clones and omits some. Seen here are under 200,000 clones, around 80% observed once, and the top ten hold around 6.6%. Material: PBMCs. Every receptor here comes from a male donor in good health and CMV-seropositive.

This chain joins TRBV19 and TRBJ1-4; tentatively, D is TRBD1 (6 bases). Germline values: CDR1 LNHDA, CDR2 SQIVND (reference sequence). This CDR3 comprises 17 residues. The V and J ends lost 3 bases and 0 bases respectively, with 14 bases between them. CDR3 sequence: CASSIDKGDPTNEKLFF. CDR3 nucleotide sequence: TGTGCCAGTAGTATCGATAAGGGGGACCCAACTAATGAAAAACTGTTTTTT. Combining the CDR3 with reference TRBV19 and TRBJ1-4 gives the whole variable domain DGGITQSPKYLFRKEGQNVTLSCEQNLNHDAMYWYRQDPGQGLRLIYYSQIVNDFQKGDIAEGYSVSREKKESFPLTVTSAQKNPTAFYLCASSIDKGDPTNEKLFFGSGTQLSVL.

This chain uses TRBV19 with TRBJ2-2; TRBD2 agrees at 12 bases. The CDR3 consists of 15 residues. The V gene's germline CDR1 is LNHDA and CDR2 SQIVND (reference sequence). V was pared by 9 bases and J by 7 bases, with 9 bases of the junction left unmatched. The CDR3 DNA follows: TGTGCCAGCACTGGACTAGCGGGAACCATCGGGGAGCTGTTTTTT. Translated: CASTGLAGTIGELFF.

The CDR3 protein is CASSPLATSSTDTQYF. CDR3 DNA sequence: TGTGCCAGCTCACCACTAGCGACTAGTAGCACAGATACGCAGTATTTT. The chain recombines TRBV18 with TRBJ2-3; D is possibly TRBD2 (6 bases). The CDR3 is 16 amino acids. Germline CDR1 KGHSH, CDR2 LQKENI. The V end lost 1 base, the J end lost 0 bases, and 11 bases lay between the germline ends.

The rearrangement joins TRBV6-6 to TRBJ2-2, with TRBD1 matching 10 bases. The CDR3 totals 14 residues. Trimming cost V 11 bases and J 4 bases; bases outside gene matches: 7. Germline CDR1 and CDR2: MNHNY and SVGAGI (reference sequence). CDR3 in amino acids: CAGRQGAGTGELFF. CDR3 coding DNA: TGTGCCGGGAGACAGGGGGCCGGCACCGGGGAGCTGTTTTTT.

This clone has more than one count but fewer than ten. V usage is TRBV28 and J usage is TRBJ1-2, with TRBD1 identical over 7 bases. J was trimmed by 8 bases and V by 6 bases; bases with no gene match: 9. The germline V gene encodes CDR1 MDHEN and CDR2 SYDVKM. CDR3 size: 13 residues. The DNA for the CDR3 is TGTGCCAGCAGGGCCGGGACAGCATCCGGCTACACCTTC. Its translation is CASRAGTASGYTF.

This clone was counted only a few times. CDR3 protein: CASKKREDPGELFF. DNA for the CDR3: TGTGCCAGCAAAAAGCGGGAGGATCCCGGGGAGCTGTTTTTT. The chain links TRBV2 to TRBJ2-2; 9 bases line up with TRBD2. Germline V gene sequence: CDR1 SNHLY, CDR2 FYNNEI. V lost 7 bases and J lost 6; bases outside the gene matches: 6. This CDR3 comprises 14 residues.

The chain joins TRBV6-1 to TRBJ1-6; maybe TRBD1 (6 bases). Trimming took 7 bases from V and 4 from J, leaving 14 bases between them. This CDR3 contains 15 residues. From germline, CDR1 is MNHNS and CDR2 SASEGT. The CDR3 reads CASTLLDRYNSPLHF. CDR3 sequence (DNA): TGTGCCAGCACCCTACTCGACAGGTATAATTCACCCCTCCACTTT.